Listed below are T cell receptor beta chains from one sample, sequenced in a study of blood T cell repertoires in COVID-19. Clones were read by immunoSEQ multiplex PCR, and TCRdb kept only the in-frame ones, dropping some. Of around 180,000 clones detected, approximately 80% appear once; the ten largest clones hold less than 15%. The specimen was PBMCs or T cells enriched from blood (not recorded which). The receptor source for this set is a man in his fifties or sixties who had recovered from COVID-19. The CDR3 runs from the conserved cysteine through the conserved F or W. Each record gives: D gene, J gene, V gene, clone size, CDR3 DNA, CDR3 protein. A D gene is named only where the DNA matches it firmly. Size values are once, few and many counts, or a class for expanded clones, and some rows have none.

d_gene: -
j_gene: TRBJ2-7
v_gene: TRBV11-2
abundance: -
CDR3nt: TGTGCCAGCACCCTGCTGGGTAGCGATACCTACGAGCAGTACTTC
CDR3aa: CASTLLGSDTYEQYF

d_gene: TRBD1
j_gene: TRBJ2-1
v_gene: TRBV4-1
abundance: -
CDR3nt: TGCGCCAGCAGCCCCGTGGGACAGGGGGATTACAATGAGCAGTTCTTC
CDR3aa: CASSPVGQGDYNEQFF

d_gene: -
j_gene: TRBJ1-1
v_gene: TRBV30
abundance: -
CDR3nt: TGTGCCTCAGTGTACGGGGTACGAGCTTTCTTT
CDR3aa: CASVYGVRAFF

d_gene: -
j_gene: TRBJ2-7
v_gene: TRBV19
abundance: once
CDR3nt: TGTGCCAGTAGTCATAGCCTTGGGGCCTCCTACGAGCAGTACTTC
CDR3aa: CASSHSLGASYEQYF

d_gene: -
j_gene: TRBJ1-2
v_gene: TRBV7-2
abundance: -
CDR3nt: TGTGCCAGCAGCCACCCAGGATATGGCTACACCTTC
CDR3aa: CASSHPGYGYTF

d_gene: -
j_gene: TRBJ2-6
v_gene: TRBV21-1
abundance: -
CDR3nt: TGTGCCAGCAGCAAAAGGAGGGCCTCTGGGGCCAACGTCCTGACTTTC
CDR3aa: CASSKRRASGANVLTF

d_gene: -
j_gene: TRBJ1-4
v_gene: TRBV29-1
abundance: few
CDR3nt: TGCAGCGGGGGGGCCCCGGGGGCTAATGAAAAACTGTTTTTT
CDR3aa: CSGGAPGANEKLFF

d_gene: TRBD1
j_gene: TRBJ1-2
v_gene: TRBV3-1/TRBV3-2
abundance: -
CDR3nt: TGTGCCAGCAGCCAGGGGTTACAGGGGGCCTCTGGCTACACCTTC
CDR3aa: CASSQGLQGASGYTF

d_gene: -
j_gene: TRBJ1-1
v_gene: TRBV18
abundance: -
CDR3nt: TGTGCCAGCTCACAATCACCAGGGGCCGACACTGAAGCTTTCTTT
CDR3aa: CASSQSPGADTEAFF

d_gene: -
j_gene: TRBJ2-1
v_gene: TRBV29-1
abundance: -
CDR3nt: TGCAGCGTTGAACCGCAGGGGAGCTCCTACAATGAGCAGTTCTTC
CDR3aa: CSVEPQGSSYNEQFF

d_gene: TRBD2
j_gene: TRBJ2-1
v_gene: TRBV2
abundance: -
CDR3nt: TGTGCCAGCAGTGCGGCTAGCGGGGGGTTTGACAATGAGCAGTTCTTC
CDR3aa: CASSAASGGFDNEQFF

d_gene: TRBD2
j_gene: TRBJ2-5
v_gene: TRBV11-1
abundance: -
CDR3nt: TGTGCCAGCAGTCGGACTAGCGGGGCGGTAGAGACCCAGTACTTC
CDR3aa: CASSRTSGAVETQYF

d_gene: TRBD1
j_gene: TRBJ1-6
v_gene: TRBV7-2
abundance: -
CDR3nt: TGTGCCAGCAGCTTAGTACAGGGGGGTAATTCACCCCTCCACTTT
CDR3aa: CASSLVQGGNSPLHF

d_gene: -
j_gene: TRBJ2-1
v_gene: TRBV7-3
abundance: -
CDR3nt: TGTGCCAGCAGCTCCCCGGGGAACAATGAGCAGTTCTTC
CDR3aa: CASSSPGNNEQFF

d_gene: TRBD1
j_gene: TRBJ1-1
v_gene: TRBV13
abundance: few
CDR3nt: TGTGCCAGCCGGGACAGGGGCGAGATGAACACTGAAGCTTTCTTT
CDR3aa: CASRDRGEMNTEAFF

d_gene: TRBD2
j_gene: TRBJ2-5
v_gene: TRBV9
abundance: -
CDR3nt: TGTGCCAGCAGCACCTCTCGGGGGGGACCGGAGGAGACCCAGTACTTC
CDR3aa: CASSTSRGGPEETQYF

d_gene: TRBD1
j_gene: TRBJ2-2
v_gene: TRBV7-3
abundance: -
CDR3nt: TGTGCCAGCAGCTTAAGAGGGGGCGCGAGCACCGGGGAGCTGTTTTTT
CDR3aa: CASSLRGGASTGELFF

d_gene: TRBD1
j_gene: TRBJ2-7
v_gene: TRBV3-1/TRBV3-2
abundance: -
CDR3nt: TGTGCCAGCAGCCAGTTAAACAGGGGCCACGAGCAGTACTTC
CDR3aa: CASSQLNRGHEQYF

d_gene: TRBD1
j_gene: TRBJ1-2
v_gene: TRBV5-4
abundance: -
CDR3nt: TGTGCCACGGAAAACAGGGGCGGCTACACCTTC
CDR3aa: CATENRGGYTF

d_gene: TRBD2
j_gene: TRBJ2-7
v_gene: TRBV5-1
abundance: -
CDR3nt: TGCGCCAGCAGCCCGGGACTAGCGAGCGAGCAGTACTTC
CDR3aa: CASSPGLASEQYF

d_gene: -
j_gene: TRBJ2-7
v_gene: TRBV12-2
abundance: -
CDR3nt: TGTGCAAGTCGCTTAGCGGGAGGTCTAGCGGGGGGGCTCTCCTACGAGCAGTACTTC
CDR3aa: CASRLAGGLAGGLSYEQYF

d_gene: TRBD1
j_gene: TRBJ1-5
v_gene: TRBV2
abundance: -
CDR3nt: TGTGCCAGCAGTGGGCCCAAGGGGGCGGTTCAGCCCCAGCATTTT
CDR3aa: CASSGPKGAVQPQHF

d_gene: -
j_gene: TRBJ1-1
v_gene: TRBV7-9
abundance: -
CDR3nt: TGTGCCAGCAGCTCCCTTGGACAGAACACTGAAGCTTTCTTT
CDR3aa: CASSSLGQNTEAFF

d_gene: -
j_gene: TRBJ1-5
v_gene: TRBV1
abundance: -
CDR3nt: TGCACCAGCAGGGGCAGCAATCAGCCCCAGCATTTT
CDR3aa: CTSRGSNQPQHF